Below, one T cell receptor beta chain is given with its context. The V end was cut by 5 bases, the J end by 4 bases, with 12 bases between. Germline assignment: CDR1 MNHNS and CDR2 SASEGT. The CDR3 length is 15 residues. This sample stems from a study of cytomegalovirus exposure and HLA in healthy donors. These donors counted as nominally healthy when sampled, but unrecorded immune exposures were likely. This PCR relied on a set of 60 Vbeta primers and 13 Jbeta primers. The method was immunoSEQ multiplex PCR; TCRdb's version includes in-frame clones alone and lacks a portion of them. The table records 150,000 to 200,000 clones, 80% of them present only once.

The receptor comes from a woman in her forties in good health and CMV-seronegative. This sequence joins TRBV6-1 and TRBJ1-6; possibly TRBD1 for D (5 bases). The sequencing input was PBMCs. This CDR3 is CASSPPGGYNSPLHF. The CDR3 coding sequence is TGTGCCAGCAGTCCCCCGGGGGGATATAATTCACCCCTCCACTTT.